This T cell receptor (beta chain) stems from a study of OX40 agonist ivuxolimab in advanced cancers. Broader study findings: The study did not work out the antigen specificity of the expanded peripheral T cells. With doses of 0.1 to 3.0 mg/kg, CD4+ and CD8+ blood T cells had undergone clonal expansion by week 6. Expanded clones were, on average, more numerous in CD8+ T cells than in CD4+.

The protocol was immunoSEQ multiplex PCR, while the TCRdb copy is restricted to in-frame clones and leaves out a portion. The table has around 97,000 clones, under 85% seen once; the top ten hold approximately 5.5%. A note on this clone: Its antigen is as yet unknown.

The CDR3 is made up of 15 amino acids. The receptor was derived from an adult with an advanced solid tumor such as melanoma, head and neck, liver or kidney cancer. Sample: CD4+ or CD8+ T cells sorted from blood, taken in a trial of the OX40 agonist ivuxolimab. V is TRBV21-1 and J is TRBJ1-2. TRBV21-1 is a known pseudogene. The CDR3 reads CASLPGNNPLYGYTF. The DNA for the CDR3 is TGTGCCAGTCTACCGGGCAATAACCCCCTTTATGGCTACACCTTC.